The entry below describes one T cell receptor beta chain. The antigen is unknown. At one boundary the junction diverges from the germline segment, which might be a read error. MiXCR was used by TCRdb to re-call the PCR reads. The sample yields about 24,000 clones, roughly a quarter seen once. The data are from a study of metastatic and nonmetastatic thyroid tumors. Study results and caveats: Reported TCR beta diversity, measured in blood and tumor, was significantly higher for malignant thyroid tumors than for benign nodules.

CDR1 PRHDT and CDR2 FYEKMQ come from the germline V gene (reference sequence). CDR3 length equals 13 residues. All patients reached thyroid surgery having received no treatment beforehand. The source material was tumor tissue. The source of this sequence is a male donor with papillary thyroid cancer or a benign thyroid nodule (not recorded which). Some clones in this sample may be carry-over from other donors' samples. This chain uses TRBV13 with TRBJ2-3; D possibly corresponds to TRBD2 (5 bases). In DNA form, the CDR3 reads TGTGCCAACAGCTTAGACTATACAGATACGCAATATTTT. Its translation: CANSLDYTDTQYF.